These T cell receptor beta chains were read from a single sample in a study of post-analysis software for immune sequencing data. TCRdb redid the calling of the PCR reads with MiXCR, one entry per CDR3 protein. The sample holds about 820,000 distinct CDR3 sequences, approximately 57% seen once. Sample: blood. These receptor sequences come from a girl between 10 and 17 years old with multiple sclerosis. Both conserved end residues are part of each CDR3. The D gene is left open where the match is weak. Rows give clone size only sometimes, using once, few, many, or a class for an expanded clone.

>TRBV5-1|-|TRBJ2-7|-
CASSLGGTFEQYF
TGCGCCAGCAGCTTGGGCGGGACTTTCGAGCAGTACTTC
>TRBV7-3|-|TRBJ1-5|-
CASSRREGTPQHF
TGTGCCAGCAGCCGCCGGGAAGGAACGCCCCAGCATTTT
>TRBV7-8|-|TRBJ2-7|-
CASSLAAGTEQYF
TGTGCCAGCAGCTTAGCCGCCGGGACAGAGCAGTACTTC
>TRBV18|-|TRBJ2-7|TRBD1
CASSLTGVGSYEQYF
TGTGCCAGCTCACTCACAGGGGTAGGCTCCTACGAGCAGTACTTC
>TRBV2|-|TRBJ2-7|TRBD1
CASRAFYRGRREQYF
TGTGCCAGCAGGGCATTCTACAGGGGGCGCCGGGAGCAGTACTTC
>TRBV4-2|-|TRBJ2-2|-
CASSQDIVGKSAGELFF
TGTGCCAGCAGCCAAGATATTGTAGGGAAATCTGCCGGGGAGCTGTTTTTT
>TRBV29-1|-|TRBJ1-2|-
CSVGVLGRENYGYTF
TGCAGCGTGGGGGTTCTCGGGAGGGAGAACTATGGCTACACCTTC
>TRBV7-9|-|TRBJ2-3|TRBD1
CASSLGLTGADTQYF
TGTGCCAGCAGCTTAGGGCTCACAGGGGCAGATACGCAGTATTTT
>TRBV18|-|TRBJ1-2|-
CASSPSQASYGYTF
TGTGCCAGCTCACCAAGTCAGGCCAGCTATGGCTACACCTTC
>TRBV3-1|-|TRBJ2-3|-
CASGQDSPFRSDTQYF
TGTGCCAGCGGCCAAGATTCCCCGTTTCGGTCAGATACGCAGTATTTT
>TRBV10-2|-|TRBJ1-5|TRBD1
CASSESGTGFNQPQHF
TGCGCCAGCAGTGAGTCGGGGACAGGGTTCAATCAGCCCCAGCATTTT
>TRBV4-1|few|TRBJ2-5|-
CASSQEQGRRETQYF
TGCGCCAGCAGCCAAGAGCAGGGGCGCAGGGAGACCCAGTACTTC
>TRBV2|few|TRBJ2-7|-
CASSELGGSSYEQYF
TGTGCCAGCAGTGAGTTGGGGGGCAGTTCCTACGAGCAGTACTTC
>TRBV15|-|TRBJ2-3|-
CATSRDAAATDTQYF
TGTGCCACCAGCAGAGATGCGGCAGCCACAGATACGCAGTATTTT
>TRBV20-1|-|TRBJ2-3|TRBD2
CSPSTSGGTDTQYF
TGCAGCCCCTCGACTAGCGGGGGGACAGATACGCAGTATTTT
>TRBV6-5|-|TRBJ1-2|-
CASKGWVEDYGYTF
TGTGCCAGCAAAGGGTGGGTGGAGGACTATGGCTACACCTTC
>TRBV29-1|-|TRBJ2-1|-
CSVVQRGDEQFF
TGCAGCGTTGTACAGAGGGGAGATGAGCAGTTCTTC
>TRBV20-1|-|TRBJ1-2|-
CSARDGGYTF
TGCAGTGCTAGAGACGGGGGCTACACCTTC
>TRBV10-3|few|TRBJ2-1|TRBD1
CAISEGQGGGEQFF
TGTGCCATCAGTGAAGGACAGGGAGGTGGTGAGCAGTTCTTC
>TRBV2|-|TRBJ2-3|-
CASSSSRLGTDTQYF
TGTGCCAGCAGTTCGTCGCGGCTCGGCACAGATACGCAGTATTTT
>TRBV29-1|-|TRBJ2-1|-
CSERTGRDEQFF
TGCAGCGAAAGGACAGGGAGGGATGAGCAGTTCTTC
>TRBV20-1|-|TRBJ2-7|TRBD2
CSAPETSGNYEQYF
TGCAGTGCACCCGAAACTAGCGGAAACTACGAGCAGTACTTC
>TRBV7-8|-|TRBJ1-5|-
CASSFHNQPQHF
TGTGCCAGCAGCTTCCATAATCAGCCCCAGCATTTT
>TRBV20-1|few|TRBJ2-7|TRBD2
CSASGSGDYEQYF
TGCAGTGCCTCGGGTAGCGGGGATTACGAGCAGTACTTC
>TRBV9|once|TRBJ2-3|-
CASSVERRDGPHWDTDTQYF
TGTGCCAGCAGCGTAGAGCGGCGGGACGGGCCACACTGGGACACAGATACGCAGTATTTT
>TRBV20-1|-|TRBJ1-4|-
CSARDRRAGPQGEKLFF
TGCAGTGCAAGAGATCGGAGGGCAGGACCACAGGGTGAAAAACTGTTTTTT
>TRBV29-1|few|TRBJ2-7|-
CSVEGGGGEQYF
TGCAGCGTTGAAGGAGGGGGTGGCGAGCAGTACTTC
>TRBV3-1|once|TRBJ1-6|-
CASSQGGTDYSPLHF
TGTGCCAGCAGCCAAGGGGGGACGGACTATTCACCTCTCCACTTT
>TRBV28|-|TRBJ2-3|-
CASSLPTVGSTDTQYF
TGTGCCAGCAGTTTGCCGACCGTAGGGAGCACAGATACGCAGTATTTT
>TRBV29-1|few|TRBJ2-6|-
CSVLLGIGANVLTF
TGCAGCGTGCTCTTGGGCATTGGGGCCAACGTCCTGACTTTC
>TRBV21-1|-|TRBJ2-5|-
CASSTGLAVEEETQYF
TGTGCCAGCAGCACGGGACTAGCGGTTGAGGAAGAGACCCAGTACTTC
>TRBV5-5|-|TRBJ1-1|-
CASSLIFDEAFF
TGTGCCAGCAGCTTGATTTTCGACGAAGCTTTCTTT
>TRBV3-1|few|TRBJ2-7|-
CASSFGPGEQYF
TGTGCCAGCAGTTTCGGACCGGGCGAGCAGTACTTC
>TRBV28|-|TRBJ1-2|-
CASSLLSGYTF
TGTGCCAGCAGTCTCCTATCCGGCTACACCTTC
>TRBV20-1|-|TRBJ2-7|-
CSARDVDRSYEQYF
TGCAGTGCTAGAGACGTGGACAGATCCTACGAGCAGTACTTC
>TRBV10-3|few|TRBJ1-6|-
CAISNRDSPLHF
TGTGCCATCAGTAATAGGGATTCACCCCTCCACTTT
>TRBV10-3|-|TRBJ1-1|-
CAISERENTEAFF
TGTGCCATCAGTGAGAGGGAGAACACTGAAGCTTTCTTT
>TRBV13|-|TRBJ2-1|TRBD1
CASSSDRGLRNEQFF
TGTGCCAGCAGCTCGGACAGGGGGCTCCGCAATGAGCAGTTCTTC
>TRBV9|-|TRBJ2-3|TRBD1
CASSPLTGTGVIDTQYF
TGTGCCAGCAGCCCCCTGACCGGGACAGGGGTGATAGATACGCAGTATTTT
>TRBV20-1|few|TRBJ2-7|TRBD2
CSARPGTSEYEQYF
TGCAGTGCTCGCCCCGGAACTAGCGAGTACGAGCAGTACTTC
>TRBV20-1|-|TRBJ2-7|-
CSASHGEQYF
TGCAGTGCTTCACACGGCGAGCAGTACTTC
>TRBV20-1|-|TRBJ1-2|-
CSANPGGTYGYTF
TGCAGTGCCAACCCGGGGGGAACCTATGGCTACACCTTC
>TRBV6-2/TRBV6-3|-|TRBJ1-1|TRBD1
CASTQGRGRTEAFF
TGTGCCAGCACCCAGGGCAGGGGGAGAACTGAAGCTTTCTTT
>TRBV7-3|-|TRBJ2-4|-
CATGSTENIQYF
TGTGCCACGGGATCGACAGAAAACATTCAGTACTTC
>TRBV20-1|-|TRBJ2-3|-
CSASPLPQDTQYF
TGCAGTGCTAGTCCTCTACCGCAGGATACGCAGTATTTT
>TRBV5-1|few|TRBJ2-3|-
CASSSPRRGSGTDTQYF
TGCGCCAGCAGCTCACCGAGGCGGGGAAGTGGCACAGATACGCAGTATTTT
>TRBV5-1|-|TRBJ1-2|-
CASSLSTVHRDLRGYTF
TGCGCCAGCAGCTTGAGCACCGTCCACAGGGACCTGCGTGGCTACACCTTC
>TRBV20-1|-|TRBJ2-7|TRBD2
CSARDETSGGRIYEQYF
TGCAGTGCTAGAGATGAGACTAGCGGGGGTAGAATCTACGAGCAGTACTTC
>TRBV20-1|-|TRBJ1-5|-
CSAGPSSNQPQHF
TGCAGTGCCGGACCCAGCTCCAATCAGCCCCAGCATTTT
>TRBV9|-|TRBJ2-3|TRBD2
CASSKYVAGDSTDTQYF
TGTGCCAGCAGCAAGTACGTAGCGGGGGATAGCACAGATACGCAGTATTTT
>TRBV12-3/TRBV12-4|-|TRBJ2-2|-
CASRSQSNTGELFF
TGTGCCAGCAGGTCACAGTCGAACACCGGGGAGCTGTTTTTT
>TRBV29-1|-|TRBJ2-1|TRBD2
CSVEKRAGVSYNEQFF
TGCAGCGTGGAAAAAAGGGCGGGGGTGTCCTACAATGAGCAGTTCTTC
>TRBV5-1|-|TRBJ2-7|-
CASSPGHGSSYEQYF
TGCGCCAGCAGCCCGGGGCACGGGAGCTCCTACGAGCAGTACTTC
>TRBV7-7|-|TRBJ2-5|-
CASSLTSGDGETQYF
TGTGCTAGCAGCTTAACTTCGGGGGACGGCGAGACCCAGTACTTC
>TRBV20-1|few|TRBJ2-4|-
CSAPRQSGNIQYF
TGCAGTGCTCCCCGACAGTCCGGGAACATTCAGTACTTC
>TRBV12-5|few|TRBJ2-5|TRBD2
CASGLAGVETQYF
TGTGCTAGCGGACTAGCGGGAGTTGAGACCCAGTACTTC
>TRBV2|-|TRBJ1-4|-
CASSVEKLFF
TGTGCCAGCAGTGTTGAAAAACTGTTTTTT
>TRBV29-1|-|TRBJ2-1|TRBD1
CSVEDQETGVTNEQFF
TGCAGCGTTGAAGATCAGGAGACAGGGGTAACGAATGAGCAGTTCTTC
>TRBV29-1|few|TRBJ1-2|TRBD1
CSVVSRGVDQTYGYTF
TGCAGCGTTGTCTCCAGGGGGGTCGATCAAACCTATGGCTACACCTTC
>TRBV20-1|-|TRBJ2-7|TRBD2
CSARELAGAGYEQYF
TGCAGTGCTAGGGAACTAGCGGGAGCGGGTTACGAGCAGTACTTC